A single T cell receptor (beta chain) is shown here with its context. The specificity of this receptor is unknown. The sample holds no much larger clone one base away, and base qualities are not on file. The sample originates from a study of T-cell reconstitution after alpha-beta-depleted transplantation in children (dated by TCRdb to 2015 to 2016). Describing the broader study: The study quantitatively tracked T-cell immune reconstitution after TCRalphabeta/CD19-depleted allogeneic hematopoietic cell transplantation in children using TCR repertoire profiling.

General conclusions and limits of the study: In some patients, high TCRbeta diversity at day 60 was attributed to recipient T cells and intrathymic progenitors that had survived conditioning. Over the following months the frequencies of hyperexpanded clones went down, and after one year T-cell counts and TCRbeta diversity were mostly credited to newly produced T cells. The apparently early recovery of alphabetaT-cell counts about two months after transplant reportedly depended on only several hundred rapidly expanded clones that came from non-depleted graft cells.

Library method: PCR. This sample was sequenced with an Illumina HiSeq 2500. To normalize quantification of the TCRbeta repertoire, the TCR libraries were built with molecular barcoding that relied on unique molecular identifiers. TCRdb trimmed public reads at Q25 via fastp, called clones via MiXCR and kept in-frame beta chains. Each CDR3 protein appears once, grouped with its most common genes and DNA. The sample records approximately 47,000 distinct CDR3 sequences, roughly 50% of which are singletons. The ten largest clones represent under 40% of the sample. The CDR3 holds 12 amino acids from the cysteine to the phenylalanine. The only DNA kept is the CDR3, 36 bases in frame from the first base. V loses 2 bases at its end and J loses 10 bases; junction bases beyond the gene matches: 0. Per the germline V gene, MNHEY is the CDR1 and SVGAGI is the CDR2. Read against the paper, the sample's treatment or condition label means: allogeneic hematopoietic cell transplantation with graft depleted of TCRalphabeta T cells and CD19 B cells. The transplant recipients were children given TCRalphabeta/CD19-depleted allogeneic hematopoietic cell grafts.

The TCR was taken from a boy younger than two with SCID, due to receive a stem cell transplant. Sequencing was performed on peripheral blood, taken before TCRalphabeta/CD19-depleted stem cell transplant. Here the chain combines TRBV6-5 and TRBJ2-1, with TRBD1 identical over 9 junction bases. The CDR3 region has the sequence CASSYDRGEQFF. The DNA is TGTGCCAGCAGTTACGACAGGGGGGAGCAGTTCTTC.